The 31 T cell receptor beta chains below all came from one sample that was sequenced in a study of blood T cell repertoires in COVID-19. TCRdb's table, derived via immunoSEQ multiplex PCR, lists solely in-frame clones and lacks some. The table shows a few hundred thousand clones, with about 88% occurring only once. Sequencing was performed on PBMCs or T cells enriched from blood (not recorded which). The receptor source for this set is a woman under 30 who had been exposed to COVID-19.

In its sample, this clone was seen once. The chain links TRBV28 to TRBJ1-2; D is perhaps TRBD1 (5 bases). V lost 5 bases to trimming and J lost 6 bases, with 16 bases between them. This CDR3 contains 14 residues. Germline V CDR1 and CDR2: MDHEN, SYDVKM. DNA for the CDR3: TGTGCCAGCAGTGGACACAGCGGGTGGGATGGCTACACCTTC. This sequence encodes CASSGHSGWDGYTF.

CDR3 protein: CASSLSRFPTNEKLFF. Here the CDR3 DNA reads TGTGCCAGCAGTTTATCGCGGTTCCCAACTAATGAAAAACTGTTTTTT. V and J are TRBV28 and TRBJ1-4; D unclear. Germline V CDR1 and CDR2: MDHEN, SYDVKM. The V and J ends lost 1 base and 0 bases respectively, with 9 bases between them. This CDR3 is built from 16 residues.

The V gene is TRBV28, the J gene TRBJ1-5; maybe TRBD1 (5 bases). V lost 8 bases to trimming and J lost 5 bases, with 13 bases between them. The length of the CDR3 is 13 residues. Germline V lookup: CDR1 MDHEN, CDR2 SYDVKM. CDR3 loop: CASVNGGYQPQHF. In DNA, the CDR3 is TGTGCCAGCGTAAACGGGGGTTATCAGCCCCAGCATTTT.

V gene TRBV30 combines with J gene TRBJ2-7, with 8 bases lining up with TRBD2. V was pared by 3 bases and J by 0 bases, with 7 bases of the junction left unmatched. The CDR3 is made up of 15 amino acids. Germline CDR1 and CDR2: GTSNPN and SVGIG (reference sequence). CDR3 DNA sequence: TGTGCCTGGAGCCGGGGGGGGGTGCCCTCCTACGAGCAGTACTTC. It encodes CAWSRGGVPSYEQYF.

This chain uses TRBV27 with TRBJ1-2, with 8 nucleotides matching TRBD1. The CDR3 spans 14 residues. V shed 4 bases, J shed 5 bases, and the junction held 6 bases outside the gene matches. Germline lookup yields CDR1 MNHEY and CDR2 SMNVEV (reference sequence). The CDR3 spells CASSSRDRMYGYTF. The CDR3 DNA reads TGTGCCAGCAGTTCCCGGGACAGGATGTATGGCTACACCTTC.

The chain joins TRBV5-4 to TRBJ2-7; D is ambiguous. The CDR3 length is 15 residues. Per germline, CDR1 SGHNT and CDR2 YYREEE (reference sequence). V dropped 0 bases and J dropped 2 bases, with 12 bases sitting between them. CDR3 region: CASSLDPTFPYEQYF. The CDR3 region has the DNA TGTGCCAGCAGCTTGGACCCTACCTTCCCCTACGAGCAGTACTTC.

This chain links TRBV13 with TRBJ2-4; no reliable D call. This CDR3 region has 14 residues. V was clipped by 6 bases and J by 6 bases, with 15 bases between them. The V gene's germline CDR1 is PRHDT and CDR2 FYEKMQ (reference sequence). CDR3 sequence: CASSSTRHRNIQYF. The CDR3 nucleotides read TGTGCCAGCAGTTCCACACGACACCGAAACATTCAGTACTTC.

The chain uses TRBV15 and TRBJ2-2, with 9 bases identical to TRBD1. Germline trimming cut 2 bases from V and 3 bases from J; bases unmatched to any gene: 10. Per germline, CDR1 LNHNV and CDR2 YYDKDF (reference sequence). CDR3 size: 18 residues. As DNA, the CDR3 is TGTGCCACCAGCAGAAAGGGAGGAACAGGGGGCCACACCGGGGAGCTGTTTTTT. Translated, it gives CATSRKGGTGGHTGELFF. Based on the CDR3 plus reference TRBV15 and TRBJ2-2, the full variable domain is DAMVIQNPRYQVTQFGKPVTLSCSQTLNHNVMYWYQQKSSQAPKLLFHYYDKDFNNEADTPDNFQSRRPNTSFCFLDIRSPGLGDTAMYLCATSRKGGTGGHTGELFFGEGSRLTVL.

In the case of this clone: This sample includes further DNA sequences coding for the same CDR3. The chain combines TRBV6-2 or TRBV6-3 with TRBJ1-1, with D maybe TRBD1 (6 bases). Germline CDR1 and CDR2: MNHEY and SVGEGT. V was pared by 0 bases and J by 1 base, with 12 bases between. This CDR3 has 16 amino acids. The CDR3 sequence is CASSYSPGGPNTEAFF. The CDR3 DNA follows: TGTGCCAGCAGTTACTCCCCCGGGGGGCCGAACACTGAAGCTTTCTTT.

The chain combines TRBV2 with TRBJ2-7, with D maybe TRBD1 (6 bases). V was clipped by 0 bases and J by 5 bases, with 11 bases between them. The CDR3 length is 14 residues. In germline, CDR1 is SNHLY, CDR2 FYNNEI. The CDR3 DNA reads as TGTGCCAGCAGTGAAGCGCAGGGGTTCGACGAGCAGTACTTC. Its translation: CASSEAQGFDEQYF.

A few counts support this clone. The gene calls are TRBV5-1 and TRBJ2-7; possible D gene TRBD1, 6 bases. CDR3 length: 15 residues. V lost 2 bases and J 0 bases, leaving 12 bases between the germline ends. Looked up from germline, CDR1 is SGHRS and CDR2 is YFSETQ. DNA of the CDR3: TGCGCCAGCAGCTTTAACGACAGGTACTCCTACGAGCAGTACTTC. The encoded protein is CASSFNDRYSYEQYF.

The chain employs TRBV28 and TRBJ2-7; weak D call: TRBD1 (6 bases). Germline CDR1 MDHEN, CDR2 SYDVKM. The CDR3 sequence is 14 residues long. Trimming shortened V by 5 bases and J by 0 bases, and 11 bases separated the two germline ends. The CDR3, as DNA: TGTGCCAGCAGTGAGACAGGTTACTCCTACGAGCAGTACTTC. Its translation: CASSETGYSYEQYF.

The chain couples TRBV15 to TRBJ1-4; D may be TRBD1 (6 bases). V shed 3 bases and J shed 6 bases, with 11 bases lying between them. Looked up from germline, CDR1 is LNHNV and CDR2 is YYDKDF (reference sequence). The CDR3 sequence is 14 residues long. The CDR3 region has the DNA TGTGCCACCAGCAGGGACAGCGGGGATGAAAAACTGTTTTTT. Its protein product is CATSRDSGDEKLFF.

The chain has TRBV7-8 and TRBJ2-7; 8 nucleotides match TRBD1. The J segment lost 6 bases and the V segment lost 4 bases, leaving 2 bases of the junction unmatched. Germline values: CDR1 SGHVS, CDR2 FQNEAQ. The CDR3 is made up of 12 amino acids. CDR3 sequence reads: CASSSGQGEQYF. In nucleotides, the CDR3 is TGTGCCAGCAGCTCCGGACAGGGCGAGCAGTACTTC.

The chain links TRBV12-3 or TRBV12-4 to TRBJ1-1; no firm D call. V was clipped by 6 bases and J by 8 bases, with 13 bases between them. The CDR3 spans 12 residues. CDR3 nucleotides: TGTGCCAGCAGCCTCGGGGTTCGGGAAGCTTTCTTT. Translated: CASSLGVREAFF.

The rearrangement links TRBV11-3 to TRBJ2-5, with 9 bases lining up with TRBD1. Trimming took 5 bases from V and 4 from J; bases not matched to a gene: 8. The CDR3 is 15 residues long. Germline V gene lookup returns CDR1 SGHNT and CDR2 YENEEA. The CDR3 nucleotides are TGTGCCAGCAGCCTTTCCCCGACAGGGGGAGAGACCCAGTACTTC. This codes for CASSLSPTGGETQYF.

The J gene is TRBJ1-6, the V gene TRBV5-1; the match to TRBD1 covers 8 bases. The V segment lost 7 bases and the J segment 6 bases; nucleotides outside the gene matches: 3. Germline CDR1 reads SGHRS; CDR2 reads YFSETQ. The CDR3 covers 13 residues. The CDR3 loop reads CASGQGSNSPLHF. The CDR3 nucleotides are TGCGCCAGCGGACAGGGATCTAATTCACCCCTCCACTTT.

The chain joins TRBV11-2 to TRBJ2-5; 11 nucleotides agree with TRBD2. The CDR3 is made up of 18 amino acids. CDR1 and CDR2 (germline): SGHAT, FQNNGV. V dropped 3 bases and J dropped 0; count of bases not matched to a gene: 9. In DNA, the CDR3 is TGTGCCAGCAGCTTTGCCCCCGGGACTAGCGGCCACCAAGAGACCCAGTACTTC. Its translation is CASSFAPGTSGHQETQYF.

CDR3 loop: CASGAAGITDTQYF. The CDR3 region has the DNA TGTGCTAGTGGTGCCGCCGGGATAACAGATACGCAGTATTTT. This chain connects TRBV12-5 to TRBJ2-3; possible D gene TRBD2, 5 bases. The V gene lost 5 bases and the J gene lost 3 bases, with 12 bases spanning the gap. The CDR3 spans 14 residues. CDR1 LGHNT and CDR2 FRNRAP come from the germline V gene. Complete variable domain (other parts from reference TRBV12-5 and TRBJ2-3): DARVTQTPRHKVTEMGQEVTMRCQPILGHNTVFWYRQTMMQGLELLAYFRNRAPLDDSGMPKDRFSAEMPDATLATLKIQPSEPRDSAVYFCASGAAGITDTQYFGPGTRLTVL.

V and J are TRBV5-6 and TRBJ2-4; TRBD2 might be the D (6 bases). This CDR3 region has 15 residues. Trimming took 1 base from V and 8 from J, leaving 16 bases between them. From germline, CDR1 is SGHDT and CDR2 YYEEEE. CDR3 protein: CASSLSTGEPDIQYF. The CDR3, as DNA: TGTGCCAGCAGCTTGTCAACGGGAGAGCCTGACATTCAGTACTTC.

The gene calls are TRBV6-1 and TRBJ2-7; perhaps TRBD2 as D (5 bases). CDR1 is MNHNS and CDR2 is SASEGT in the germline V gene. V was shortened by 4 bases and J by 3 bases, with 19 bases between the two germline ends. This CDR3 is 16 amino acids long. The CDR3 nucleotides read TGTGCCAGCAGTGTTCCCGTCCGGGGTGCCGTCTACGAGCAGTACTTC. Amino acid sequence: CASSVPVRGAVYEQYF.

This clone was observed a single time. Distinct nucleotide sequences in the sample also encode this CDR3. This chain uses TRBV3-1 (or the pseudogene TRBV3-2) with TRBJ2-7; 10 nucleotides match TRBD2. V lost 4 bases and J lost 2; bases outside the gene matches: 2. Germline CDR1 and CDR2: LGHDT and YNNKEL (reference sequence). This CDR3 has 14 amino acids. DNA for the CDR3: TGTGCCAGCAGCCGAAGCGGGGGGGCCTACGAGCAGTACTTC. This encodes CASSRSGGAYEQYF.

The J gene is TRBJ1-1, the V gene TRBV30, with D unresolved. The V gene's germline CDR1 is GTSNPN and CDR2 SVGIG (reference sequence). The CDR3 totals 12 residues. V lost 6 bases and J lost 3, with 11 bases in between. CDR3 sequence: CACQFRDTEAFF. CDR3 nucleotide sequence: TGTGCCTGCCAATTCCGAGACACTGAAGCTTTCTTT.

The rearrangement joins TRBV28 to TRBJ1-5; D gene uncertain. The germline V gene has CDR1 MDHEN and CDR2 SYDVKM. The CDR3 sequence is 14 residues long. V gave up 0 bases and J gave up 3 bases, with 6 bases separating them. CDR3 sequence reads: CASSLWQDNQPQHF. The DNA of the CDR3 is TGTGCCAGCAGTTTATGGCAGGACAATCAGCCCCAGCATTTT.

The chain employs TRBV28 and TRBJ2-3, with D possibly matching TRBD2 (5 bases). This CDR3 is built from 15 residues. The V gene's germline CDR1 is MDHEN and CDR2 SYDVKM. Trimming took 6 bases from V and 1 from J, leaving 14 bases between them. The CDR3 DNA is TGTGCCAGCAGCCCATCGGGATCTCGCACAGATACGCAGTATTTT. It encodes CASSPSGSRTDTQYF.

CDR3 sequence reads: CASSLSLEAFF. In DNA, the CDR3 is TGTGCCAGCAGCCTGTCCCTTGAAGCTTTCTTT. This chain uses TRBV7-9 with TRBJ1-1; D call uncertain. V was cut by 5 bases and J by 7 bases, with 8 bases left in between. In germline, CDR1 is SEHNR, CDR2 FQNEAQ (reference sequence). The CDR3 extends over 11 amino acids.

The J gene is TRBJ2-7, the V gene TRBV4-1; TRBD2 is a possible D gene (7 bases). V was trimmed by 1 base and J by 2 bases, leaving 12 bases between them. This CDR3 is 15 amino acids long. The germline gives CDR1 MGHRA, CDR2 YSYEKL. The CDR3 spells CASSQVGGATYEQYF. The CDR3 DNA is TGCGCCAGCAGCCAAGTTGGGGGGGCCACCTACGAGCAGTACTTC.

This chain joins TRBV2 and TRBJ1-6; D is undetermined. This CDR3 is built from 14 residues. The V end was cut by 9 bases, the J end by 7 bases, with 16 bases between. Germline loops: CDR1 SNHLY, CDR2 FYNNEI. The CDR3 coding sequence is TGTGCCAGTGCGGAGCTACTAGAGAATTCACCCCTCCACTTT. Translated, it gives CASAELLENSPLHF. Supplemented by reference TRBV2 and TRBJ1-6, the full variable domain reads EPEVTQTPSHQVTQMGQEVILRCVPISNHLYFYWYRQILGQKVEFLVSFYNNEISEKSEIFDDQFSVERPDGSNFTLKIRSTKLEDSAMYFCASAELLENSPLHFGNGTRLTVT.

The genes are TRBV11-2 and TRBJ1-3; D might be TRBD1 (6 bases). Trimming left V 5 bases short and J 4 bases short, with 15 bases between. This CDR3 contains 15 residues. Germline CDR1 and CDR2: SGHAT and FQNNGV. The CDR3 is CASSPLTGFGNTIYF. CDR3 DNA sequence: TGTGCCAGCAGCCCATTAACAGGGTTCGGAAACACCATATATTTT.

The rearrangement links TRBV7-6 to TRBJ2-1; 14 bases line up with TRBD2. Germline lookup yields CDR1 SGHVS and CDR2 FNYEAQ. The CDR3 runs 19 residues. The J segment lost 0 bases and the V segment lost 1 base, leaving 5 bases of the junction unmatched. The CDR3 is CASSLEGLAGASSYNEQFF. The CDR3 DNA is TGTGCCAGCAGCTTAGAGGGACTAGCGGGAGCCAGCTCCTACAATGAGCAGTTCTTC.

The chain's CDR3 is CASSPGAGARADTQYF. For the CDR3, the DNA is TGCGCCAGCAGCCCTGGGGCGGGGGCTCGCGCAGATACGCAGTATTTT. This chain uses TRBV5-1 with TRBJ2-3; weak D call: TRBD2 (7 bases). Germline lookup yields CDR1 SGHRS and CDR2 YFSETQ. This CDR3 has 16 residues. Trimming left V 4 bases short and J 4 bases short, with 19 bases between.